This entry lists 10 T cell receptor beta chains sequenced from one sample in a study of blood T cell repertoires in COVID-19. This table comes from immunoSEQ multiplex PCR, and its TCRdb copy is limited to in-frame clones, with some not included. Of about 170,000 clones in the sample, roughly 81% are singletons; the top ten hold 7.5% to 8%. Sequencing input: peripheral blood. The receptors originated from a middle-aged man who had recovered from COVID-19.

CDR3 in DNA: TGCGCCAGCAGCTTGGAGAATGCGGGAGGCACTGAAGCTTTCTTT. This translates into CASSLENAGGTEAFF. This chain connects TRBV5-1 to TRBJ1-1; D remains ambiguous. The germline CDR1 and CDR2 sequences are SGHRS and YFSETQ. The CDR3 is 15 amino acids. Trimming took 0 bases from V and 4 from J, leaving 13 bases between them.

The V and J genes are TRBV27 and TRBJ2-2, with D tentatively TRBD2 (5 bases). Trimming cost V 8 bases and J 2 bases, with 12 bases left between them. The CDR3 is 14 amino acids. Germline V CDR1 and CDR2: MNHEY, SMNVEV (reference sequence). In nucleotides, the CDR3 is TGTGCCAGCGGACTCATACAAAACACCGGGGAGCTGTTTTTT. This encodes CASGLIQNTGELFF.

This chain joins TRBV6-5 and TRBJ1-2, with D unresolved. Trimming took 6 bases from V and 2 from J, leaving 7 bases between them. Germline V CDR1 and CDR2: MNHEY, SVGAGI. This CDR3 has 12 amino acids. CDR3 sequence (DNA): TGTGCCAGCAGATCAGAAAACTATGGCTACACCTTC. Its translation is CASRSENYGYTF.

The rearrangement uses TRBV7-2 and TRBJ2-2, with D perhaps matching TRBD1 (5 bases). The CDR3 consists of 15 residues. V was clipped by 0 bases and J by 1 base, with 6 bases between them. Looked up from germline, CDR1 is SGHTA and CDR2 is FQGNSA. CDR3 sequence (DNA): TGTGCCAGCAGCTTAGCAACAGGGAACACCGGGGAGCTGTTTTTT. Translated, it gives CASSLATGNTGELFF.

The CDR3 sequence: CASSPTGGRGGYTF. The CDR3 nucleotides are TGTGCCAGTAGTCCGACAGGGGGGCGAGGTGGCTACACCTTC. The V gene is TRBV19, the J gene TRBJ1-2, with TRBD1 matching 9 bases. CDR1 is LNHDA, CDR2 SQIVND, per germline (reference sequence). This CDR3 region has 14 residues. After removal of 5 bases from V and 7 bases from J, the junction contained 8 bases not matched to a gene.

This chain's CDR3 is CASSSGLAGDGIYEQYF. For the CDR3, the DNA is TGTGCCAGCAGCTCGGGACTAGCGGGAGATGGGATCTACGAGCAGTACTTC. This chain uses TRBV27 with TRBJ2-7, with 14 bases matching TRBD2. The ends lost 6 bases at V and 3 bases at J; junction bases unmatched: 10. The CDR3 loop spans 17 amino acids. The germline V gene has CDR1 MNHEY and CDR2 SMNVEV (reference sequence).

V is TRBV7-9 and J is TRBJ2-4, with D possibly TRBD2 on 6 matching bases. V was shortened by 6 bases and J by 6 bases, with 18 bases between the two germline ends. The CDR3 has 15 residues. Germline V gives CDR1 SEHNR, CDR2 FQNEAQ (reference sequence). The CDR3, as DNA: TGTGCCAGCAGTCTATGGAGGGATCCCATAAACATTCAGTACTTC. This codes for CASSLWRDPINIQYF.

In its sample, this clone was seen many times. The chain carries TRBV6-6 and TRBJ1-2; the match to TRBD1 covers 7 bases. The V gene's germline CDR1 is MNHNY and CDR2 SVGAGI (reference sequence). Trimming cost V 4 bases and J 7 bases; bases outside gene matches: 6. The CDR3 runs to 13 residues. For the CDR3, the DNA is TGTGCCAGCAGTTTAGGGGGCGAGCGTGGCTACACCTTC. It codes for CASSLGGERGYTF.

This clone was recorded once. This chain links TRBV5-6 with TRBJ2-5, with D tentatively TRBD2 (5 bases). The V end lost 1 base, the J end lost 9 bases, and 13 bases lay between the germline ends. Germline CDR1 is SGHDT and CDR2 is YYEEEE. CDR3 size: 13 residues. CDR3 sequence reads: CASSLRSSLSQYF. The CDR3 DNA is TGTGCCAGCAGCTTGCGGTCTAGCTTGTCCCAGTACTTC.

Only a few counts were recorded for this clone. The chain employs TRBV6-5 and TRBJ1-5; 8 nucleotides line up with TRBD1. The J segment lost 7 bases and the V segment lost 6 bases, leaving 8 bases of the junction unmatched. The CDR3 is made up of 14 amino acids. CDR1 is MNHEY and CDR2 is SVGAGI in the germline V gene. The chain's CDR3 is CASSPTGEKQPQHF. CDR3 nucleotide sequence: TGTGCCAGCAGCCCGACAGGGGAGAAACAGCCCCAGCATTTT.